The T cell receptor (beta chain) described here comes from a study of cytomegalovirus exposure and HLA in healthy donors. The PCR was carried out with 60 Vbeta primers and 13 Jbeta primers. Repertoires were generated with immunoSEQ multiplex PCR, while TCRdb's copy carries only in-frame clones and drops some. The sample contains under 40,000 clones, roughly 78% of which appear only once. V was shortened by 7 bases and J by 2 bases, with 11 bases between the two germline ends. The length of the CDR3 is 13 residues. Germline V lookup: CDR1 MNHNS, CDR2 SASEGT. This receptor was taken from a male donor in good health and CMV-seronegative. The sequencing input was PBMCs. This chain connects TRBV6-1 to TRBJ1-2, with D possibly being TRBD1 (6 bases). The CDR3 here is CASTQTGNYGYTF. The CDR3 DNA follows: TGTGCCAGCACCCAGACAGGCAACTATGGCTACACCTTC.